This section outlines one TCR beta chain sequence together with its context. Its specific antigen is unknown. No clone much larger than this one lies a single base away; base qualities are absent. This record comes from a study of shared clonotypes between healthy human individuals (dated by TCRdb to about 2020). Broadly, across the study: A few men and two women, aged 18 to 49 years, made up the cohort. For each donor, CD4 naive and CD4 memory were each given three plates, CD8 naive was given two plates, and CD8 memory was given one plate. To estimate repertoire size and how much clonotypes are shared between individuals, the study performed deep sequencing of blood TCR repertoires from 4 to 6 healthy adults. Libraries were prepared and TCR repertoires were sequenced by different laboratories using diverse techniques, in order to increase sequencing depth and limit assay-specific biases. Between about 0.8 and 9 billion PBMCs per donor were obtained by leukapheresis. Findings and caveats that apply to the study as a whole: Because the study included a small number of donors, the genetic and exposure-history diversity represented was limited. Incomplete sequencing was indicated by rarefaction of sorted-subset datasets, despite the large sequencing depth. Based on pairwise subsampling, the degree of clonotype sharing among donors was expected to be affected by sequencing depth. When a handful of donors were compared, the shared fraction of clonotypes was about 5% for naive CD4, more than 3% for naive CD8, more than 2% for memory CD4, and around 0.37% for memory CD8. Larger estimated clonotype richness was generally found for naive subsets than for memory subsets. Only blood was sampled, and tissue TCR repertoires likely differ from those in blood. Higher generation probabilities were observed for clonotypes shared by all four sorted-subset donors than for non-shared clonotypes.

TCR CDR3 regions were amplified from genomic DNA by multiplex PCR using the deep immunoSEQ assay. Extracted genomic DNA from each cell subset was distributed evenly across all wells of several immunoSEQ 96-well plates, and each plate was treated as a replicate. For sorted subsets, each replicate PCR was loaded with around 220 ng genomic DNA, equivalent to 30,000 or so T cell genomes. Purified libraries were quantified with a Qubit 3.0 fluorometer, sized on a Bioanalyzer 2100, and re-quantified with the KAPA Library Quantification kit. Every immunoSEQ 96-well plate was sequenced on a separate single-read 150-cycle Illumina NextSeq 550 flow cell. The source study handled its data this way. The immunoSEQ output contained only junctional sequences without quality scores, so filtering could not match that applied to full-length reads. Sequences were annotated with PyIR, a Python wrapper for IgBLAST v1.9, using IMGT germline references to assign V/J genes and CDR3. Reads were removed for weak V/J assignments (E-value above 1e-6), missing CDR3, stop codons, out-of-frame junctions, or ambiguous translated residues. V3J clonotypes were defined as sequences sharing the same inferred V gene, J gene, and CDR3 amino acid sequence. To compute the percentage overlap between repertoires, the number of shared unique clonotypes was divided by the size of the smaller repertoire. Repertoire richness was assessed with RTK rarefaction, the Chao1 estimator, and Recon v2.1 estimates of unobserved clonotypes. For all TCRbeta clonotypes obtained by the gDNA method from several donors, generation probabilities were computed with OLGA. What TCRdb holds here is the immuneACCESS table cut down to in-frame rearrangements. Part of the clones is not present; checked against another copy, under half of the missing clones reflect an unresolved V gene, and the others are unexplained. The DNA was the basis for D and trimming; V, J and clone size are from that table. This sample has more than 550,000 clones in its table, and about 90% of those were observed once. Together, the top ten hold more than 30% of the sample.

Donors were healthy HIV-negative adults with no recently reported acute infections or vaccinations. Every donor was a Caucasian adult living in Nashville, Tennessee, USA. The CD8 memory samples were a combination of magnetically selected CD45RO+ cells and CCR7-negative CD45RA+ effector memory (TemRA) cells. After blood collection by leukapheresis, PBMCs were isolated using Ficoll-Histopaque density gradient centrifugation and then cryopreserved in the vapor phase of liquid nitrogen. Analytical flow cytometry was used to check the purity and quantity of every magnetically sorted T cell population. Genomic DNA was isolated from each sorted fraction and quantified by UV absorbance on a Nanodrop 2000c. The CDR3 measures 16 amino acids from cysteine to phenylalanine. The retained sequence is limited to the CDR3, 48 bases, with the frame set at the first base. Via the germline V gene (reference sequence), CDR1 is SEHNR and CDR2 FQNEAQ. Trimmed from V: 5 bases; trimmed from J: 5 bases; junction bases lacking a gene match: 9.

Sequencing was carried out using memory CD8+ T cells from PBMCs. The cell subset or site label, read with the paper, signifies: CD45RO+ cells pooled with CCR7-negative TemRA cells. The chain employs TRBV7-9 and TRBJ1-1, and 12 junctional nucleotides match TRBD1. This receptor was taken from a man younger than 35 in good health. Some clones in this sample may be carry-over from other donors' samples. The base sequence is TGTGCCAGCAGCCCACACCGGGACAGGGGGCTGACTGAAGCTTTCTTT. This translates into CASSPHRDRGLTEAFF.